This TCR beta chain was sequenced for a study of blood T cells in healthy people across ages (dated by TCRdb to the mid-2010s). Study-level background: In model experiments, roughly one uniquely barcoded TCR beta cDNA molecule per two T cells was captured by template switching. The study measured age-related changes in TCR beta repertoire diversity using deep sequencing normalized with unique cDNA molecular identifiers. Donors of different ages were randomly distributed across sequencing lanes to avoid experimental bias. For two donors (one aged 18 to 29 and one aged 80 or older), the study analyzed two additional independent replicas of 1 million unique cDNA reads from the same blood draw. The donors were split into four age groups: young (average about 15 years), middle-aged (roughly 42), aged (approximately 60) and long-lived (approximately 89). Results and caveats for the whole study, not just this receptor: The CMV infection status of donors was not known, potentially confounding age-related changes in expanded clonotypes. The long-lived group showed more naive CD4+ T cells, fewer expanded clones and increased TCR diversity than the aged group, suggesting age selection. Total diversity estimates from one million sequenced T cells were considered lower bounds and underestimates. Conclusive comparison of naive and antigen-experienced compartments was prevented by the profiling of bulk unsorted PBMCs. Observed TCR beta diversity per million T cells fell roughly linearly with age, and a significant reduction was already apparent by age approximately 41. Observed TCR beta diversity correlated strongly with the percentage of naive T cells measured by flow cytometry.

V loses 2 bases, J loses 4 bases, and the germline ends lie 8 bases apart. The CDR3 runs 14 amino acids, cysteine and phenylalanine included. The only DNA kept is the CDR3, 42 bases in frame from the first base. Looking up the germline V gene yields CDR1 SGHVS and CDR2 FNYEAQ. To prepare the library, 5' RACE was applied. A second PCR of about 6 to 12 cycles was run with a J-beta primer mix and a sample-barcoded 5' primer. A unique molecular identifier was introduced onto each TCR beta cDNA molecule by a template-switch 5' adaptor carrying 12 random nucleotides. Each sample yielded at least 2.5 million CDR3-containing paired-end reads. First-strand cDNA was synthesized from all RNA with the Mint cDNA synthesis kit, primed by a TRBC-specific oligonucleotide. After uracil-DNA glycosylase treatment, a first 18-cycle PCR used universal primers M1SS and BC2_uni_R on all cDNA. The original pipeline was this. Each sample was normalized by randomly selecting 1 million high-quality reads, each carrying a distinct molecular identifier. Reads sharing molecular identifiers were discarded rather than binned into consensus sequences. MiTCR, run with a Q25 quality threshold and the strictest error-elimination algorithm, handled CDR3 identification, clonotype clustering and error correction. Lower-bound total TCR beta diversity was estimated with a nonparametric unseen species model using Euler transformation. TCRdb reprocessing: public reads trimmed at Q25 with fastp, clones called with MiXCR, in-frame beta chains kept. A single entry per CDR3 protein holds the most common genes and DNA from its merged rows. TCRdb's processing, not the study's, gives the V and J calls here. This sample is represented by 1.8 million or so distinct CDR3 sequences; more than 35% of them were singletons. Of the sample, 20% to 25% falls within the top ten clones.

A note on this clonotype: The specificity of this receptor is unknown. Nothing much larger sits one base from this clone, and base qualities are not available.

Donors were 30 to 45 systemically healthy Caucasian individuals from Russia aged roughly 6 to 90 years. Around 10 milliliters of peripheral blood were collected from each donor into EDTA-treated Vacutainer tubes. PBMCs were isolated by Ficoll-Paque density-gradient centrifugation, with at least 6.5 million obtained per sample. Total RNA was extracted from PBMCs with Trizol reagent, with at least 6 micrograms obtained per sample. For every donor, flow cytometry on a PBMC aliquot measured the percentage of naive CD45RAhigh/CD27high T cells. This chain is built from TRBV7-6 and TRBJ1-4; no D segment can be confidently identified. The clonotype originates from a human donor in good health. Source material: blood. Read as DNA, the sequence is TGTGCCAGCAGCTTATTATCCAGTAATGAAAAACTGTTTTTT. Its translation is CASSLLSSNEKLFF.